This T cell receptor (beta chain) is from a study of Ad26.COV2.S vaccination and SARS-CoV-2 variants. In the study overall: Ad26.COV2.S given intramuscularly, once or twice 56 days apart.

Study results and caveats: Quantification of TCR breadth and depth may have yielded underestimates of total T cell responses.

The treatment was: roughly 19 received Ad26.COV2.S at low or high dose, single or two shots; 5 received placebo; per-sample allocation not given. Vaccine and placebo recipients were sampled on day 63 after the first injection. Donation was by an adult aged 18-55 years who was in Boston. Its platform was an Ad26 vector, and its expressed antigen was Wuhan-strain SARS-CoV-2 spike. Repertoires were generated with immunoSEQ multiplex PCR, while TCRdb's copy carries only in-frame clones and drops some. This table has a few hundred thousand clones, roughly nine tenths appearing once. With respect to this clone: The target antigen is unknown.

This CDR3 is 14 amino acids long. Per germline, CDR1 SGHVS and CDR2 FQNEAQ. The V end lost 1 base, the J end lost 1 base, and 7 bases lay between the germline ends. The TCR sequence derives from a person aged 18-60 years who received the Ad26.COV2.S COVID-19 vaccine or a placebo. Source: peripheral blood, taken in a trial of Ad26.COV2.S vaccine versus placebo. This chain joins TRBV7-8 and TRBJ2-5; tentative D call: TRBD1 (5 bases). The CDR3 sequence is CASSLGQPQETQYF. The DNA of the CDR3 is TGTGCCAGCAGCTTAGGACAGCCCCAAGAGACCCAGTACTTC.